The 31 T cell receptor beta chains below come from one sample, sequenced in a study of CD8 T cells in ankylosing spondylitis. TCRdb passed the 5' RACE reads through MiXCR, listing each CDR3 protein once. The data hold more than 250,000 distinct CDR3 sequences, with more than 9% observed a single time. The sample comprised blood, either unsorted or a sorted T cell fraction (not recorded which). All receptors come from a female donor with ankylosing spondylitis or in good health (not recorded which).

This clonotype appeared a few times. The V call is TRBV5-1, the J call TRBJ2-7; 9 nucleotides match TRBD2. Trimming removed 4 bases from V and 2 bases from J; junction bases left unmatched: 4. This CDR3 is 14 amino acids long. Germline V gene sequence: CDR1 SGHRS, CDR2 YFSETQ. The CDR3 here is CASSPSGNTYEQYF. CDR3 coding DNA: TGCGCCAGCAGCCCTAGCGGGAACACCTACGAGCAGTACTTC.

This clonotype occurred many times. The rearrangement joins TRBV21-1 to TRBJ1-6. TRBV21-1 is a documented pseudogene. There are 15 residues in the CDR3. CDR3 sequence reads: CASSKTVRGNSPLHF. For the CDR3, the DNA is TGTGCCAGCAGCAAAACCGTGCGGGGAAATTCACCCCTCCACTTT.

This clonotype was seen many times. This chain joins TRBV5-1 and TRBJ1-4; 9 positions agree with TRBD1. Trimming at V came to 3 bases and at J to 6 bases, leaving 3 bases not matched to a gene. Germline CDR1 SGHRS, CDR2 YFSETQ. The CDR3 consists of 14 residues. CDR3 protein: CASSSDRGDEKLFF. CDR3 DNA sequence: TGCGCCAGCAGCTCTGACAGGGGGGATGAAAAACTGTTTTTT.

There are a few counts of this clonotype. This chain joins TRBV11-3 and TRBJ2-2; TRBD2 matches at 7 bases. The CDR3 contains 15 residues. Germline V gives CDR1 SGHNT, CDR2 YENEEA. The V segment lost 5 bases and the J segment 0 bases; nucleotides outside the gene matches: 3. As DNA, the CDR3 is TGTGCCAGCAGCCCGGCGGGAGCGAACACCGGGGAGCTGTTTTTT. The encoded protein is CASSPAGANTGELFF. Full variable domain (rest looked up from reference TRBV11-3 and TRBJ2-2): EAGVVQSPRYKIIEKKQPVAFWCNPISGHNTLYWYLQNLGQGPELLIRYENEEAVDDSQLPKDRFSAERLKGVDSTLKIQPAELGDSAVYLCASSPAGANTGELFFGEGSRLTVL.

The sample holds many counts of this clonotype. The chain couples TRBV28 to TRBJ2-2, with D possibly called TRBD1 or TRBD2 (6 bases each). The CDR3 runs 14 residues. Between the trimmed V and J ends, which lost 10 bases and 0 bases, there was a span of 12 bases. CDR1 is MDHEN and CDR2 is SYDVKM in the germline V gene. The CDR3 loop is CATTGAANTGELFF. The CDR3, as DNA: TGTGCCACCACGGGGGCAGCGAACACCGGGGAGCTGTTTTTT.

As for this clonotype: Since a much larger clone is just one base distant, this may be a read error. The final CDR3 position lacks the conserved phenylalanine or tryptophan, pointing to a likely read error. The chain carries TRBV25-1 and TRBJ2-5, with unresolved D. Trimming took off 10 bases at V and 5 bases at J, with 11 bases between the two ends. The CDR3 sequence is 11 residues long. Per germline, CDR1 MGHDK and CDR2 SYGVNS. This CDR3 is CATRTWETQYL. The CDR3 DNA is TGTGCCACAAGGACCTGGGAGACCCAGTACCTC.

The chain uses TRBV20-1 and TRBJ1-1; the match to TRBD1 covers 7 bases. CDR1 is DFQATT, CDR2 SNEGSKA, per germline (reference sequence). CDR3 length: 11 amino acids. J gave up 11 bases and V 5 bases, and 8 bases lay outside the gene matches. The CDR3 bases are TGCAGTGCTCTGGACAGGCCAGGGGCTTTCTTT. Translating it yields CSALDRPGAFF.

This clonotype was found many times. J is TRBJ2-5 and V is TRBV29-1; D possibly corresponds to TRBD2 (6 bases). Germline-derived CDR1 and CDR2 are SQVTM and ANQGSEA. CDR3 length equals 13 residues. Trimming shortened V by 6 bases and J by 5 bases, and 16 bases separated the two germline ends. The CDR3 sequence: CSVRDSLTETQYF. The DNA for the CDR3 is TGCAGCGTCCGGGACTCTTTAACGGAGACCCAGTACTTC.

The chain combines TRBV28 with TRBJ1-1; the D is unclear. Germline CDR1 is MDHEN and CDR2 is SYDVKM. CDR3 length: 16 amino acids. V lost 3 bases, J lost 1 base, and 15 bases lay in between. The CDR3 reads CASSLAERVTNTEAFF. The CDR3 region has the DNA TGTGCCAGCAGTTTGGCAGAGAGGGTGACGAACACTGAAGCTTTCTTT.

This clonotype was recorded many times. Here the CDR3 reads CAKQGWTNEKLFF. The CDR3 nucleotides are TGTGCCAAACAGGGCTGGACTAATGAAAAACTGTTTTTT. The rearrangement uses TRBV12-3 or TRBV12-4 and TRBJ1-4; D might be TRBD1 (6 bases). Trimming stripped 10 bases from V and 2 bases from J, with 11 bases between. The CDR3 is 13 amino acids.

This chain links TRBV2 with TRBJ1-5, with no clear D. The germline CDR1 and CDR2 sequences are SNHLY and FYNNEI. V dropped 4 bases and J dropped 6 bases, with 13 bases sitting between them. The length of the CDR3 is 14 residues. Here the CDR3 DNA reads TGTGCCAGCAGTGTCTTGGGAGAAGGTCAGCCCCAGCATTTT. Translated, it gives CASSVLGEGQPQHF.

The table lists this clonotype with a few counts. The CDR3 DNA reads as TGTGCCAGCAGCTATTGGACATCGAACACCGGGGAGCTGTTTTTT. This translates into CASSYWTSNTGELFF. The gene calls are TRBV5-5 and TRBJ2-2; possibly TRBD1 for D (5 bases). V was pared by 3 bases and J by 0 bases, with 9 bases between. This CDR3 has 15 amino acids. The germline V gene encodes CDR1 SGHKS and CDR2 YYEKEE (reference sequence).

The table lists this clonotype with a few counts. This chain joins TRBV6-2 or TRBV6-3 and TRBJ2-4; a possible D gene is TRBD2 (6 bases). In germline, CDR1 is MNHEY, CDR2 SVGEGT. The CDR3 length is 16 residues. V lost 2 bases, J lost 0 bases, and 11 bases lay in between. CDR3 in DNA: TGTGCCAGCAGTTACGGAGTGGGAGGAGCCAAAAACATTCAGTACTTC. Protein: CASSYGVGGAKNIQYF.

This clonotype was observed at least ten times. The chain has TRBV20-1 and TRBJ1-2, with TRBD1 as a possible D gene (6 bases). V lost 0 bases and J lost 5, with 19 bases in between. Germline V CDR1 and CDR2: DFQATT, SNEGSKA (reference sequence). The CDR3 extends over 16 amino acids. The CDR3 sequence: CSARDRIAGALYGYTF. CDR3 in DNA: TGCAGTGCTAGAGATCGCATCGCAGGGGCCCTTTATGGCTACACCTTC.

This clonotype has a count of ten or more. The chain is built from TRBV9 and TRBJ1-3, with D unresolved. The V gene lost 0 bases and the J gene lost 0 bases, with 4 bases spanning the gap. Germline CDR1 is SGDLS and CDR2 is YYNGEE. The CDR3 runs to 14 residues. The CDR3 protein is CASSVVHSGNTIYF. The CDR3 nucleotides are TGTGCCAGCAGCGTAGTGCACTCTGGAAACACCATATATTTT.

The rearrangement joins TRBV7-3 to TRBJ2-3; TRBD2 agrees at 10 bases. In germline, CDR1 is SGHTA, CDR2 FQGTGA. The CDR3 has 16 amino acids. The ends lost 5 bases at V and 2 bases at J; junction bases unmatched: 7. The CDR3 is CASSQISGGITDTQYF. The CDR3 nucleotides read TGTGCCAGCAGCCAAATTAGCGGGGGGATCACAGATACGCAGTATTTT. The whole variable domain, filled in from reference TRBV7-3 and TRBJ2-3, reads GAGVSQTPSNKVTEKGKYVELRCDPISGHTALYWYRQSLGQGPEFLIYFQGTGAADDSGLPNDRFFAVRPEGSVSTLKIQRTERGDSAVYLCASSQISGGITDTQYFGPGTRLTVL.

This clonotype was picked up many times. The chain couples TRBV29-1 to TRBJ1-1, with 10 bases identical to TRBD1. V gave up 7 bases and J gave up 7 bases; unmatched junction bases: 6. The germline gives CDR1 SQVTM, CDR2 ANQGSEA. The CDR3 contains 12 residues. The CDR3 DNA sequence: TGCAGCGGAGGGACAGGGGATTATGAAGCTTTCTTT. Amino acids: CSGGTGDYEAFF.

In its sample, this clonotype was seen many times. The chain couples TRBV6-5 to TRBJ1-5; D is unclear. Germline loops: CDR1 MNHEY, CDR2 SVGAGI. The CDR3 length is 14 residues. Trimming left V 5 bases short and J 0 bases short, with 8 bases between. CDR3 amino acids: CASSLLDSNQPQHF. CDR3 nucleotides: TGTGCCAGCAGTCTACTCGATAGCAATCAGCCCCAGCATTTT.

This clonotype was seen a few times. The J gene is TRBJ2-1, the V gene TRBV4-2, with 8 bases aligning to TRBD2. V gave up 5 bases and J gave up 5 bases; unmatched junction bases: 11. The germline V gene has CDR1 LGHNA and CDR2 YNFKEQ. CDR3 length: 16 amino acids. CDR3: CASSYQHGRADNEQFF. The CDR3 region has the DNA TGTGCCAGCAGCTACCAACACGGGAGGGCCGACAATGAGCAGTTCTTC.

This clonotype appeared many times. V usage is TRBV7-2 and J usage is TRBJ1-2; D is perhaps TRBD1 (5 bases). CDR3 size: 13 residues. Germline lookup yields CDR1 SGHTA and CDR2 FQGNSA. Trimming removed 5 bases at V and 4 bases at J, with 11 bases between. The DNA for the CDR3 is TGTGCCAGCAGCCTTGAGGGGACCTATGGCTACACCTTC. Protein: CASSLEGTYGYTF.

The chain recombines TRBV6-2 or TRBV6-3 with TRBJ2-7; 9 nucleotides match TRBD1. CDR1 and CDR2 (germline): MNHEY, SVGEGT. V shed 0 bases, J shed 5 bases, and the junction held 11 bases outside the gene matches. This CDR3 has 17 amino acids. The chain's CDR3 is CASSYSIRDRVINEQYF. The CDR3, as DNA: TGTGCCAGCAGTTACTCGATAAGGGACAGGGTAATCAACGAGCAGTACTTC.

At least ten counts were recorded for this clonotype. The chain employs TRBV20-1 and TRBJ2-7; D uncertain. Trimming stripped 0 bases from V and 6 bases from J, with 15 bases between. The germline V gene has CDR1 DFQATT and CDR2 SNEGSKA (reference sequence). The CDR3 is made up of 14 amino acids. CDR3 sequence: CSARDIRVIGEQYF. The CDR3 region has the DNA TGCAGTGCTAGAGATATAAGGGTTATAGGCGAGCAGTACTTC.

This clonotype was found a few times. V usage is TRBV12-3 or TRBV12-4 and J usage is TRBJ2-5, with TRBD2 matching over 8 bases. There are 17 residues in the CDR3. The junction had 9 bases not matched to a gene; V was cut back by 2 bases and J by 1 base. The CDR3, as DNA: TGTGCCAGCAGTTTATTCTCGGGGGGGCACCGCCAAGAGACCCAGTACTTC. This codes for CASSLFSGGHRQETQYF.

This clonotype occurred many times. The chain uses TRBV10-3 and TRBJ2-7; D possibly corresponds to TRBD1 (6 bases). Trimming removed 3 bases at V and 1 base at J, with 10 bases between. CDR1 and CDR2 from the germline V gene are ENHRY and SYGVKD. This CDR3 contains 14 residues. CDR3: CAISEAGQSYEQYF. The CDR3, as DNA: TGTGCCATCAGTGAAGCAGGACAGTCCTACGAGCAGTACTTC.

This clonotype was seen many times. The chain carries TRBV20-1 and TRBJ2-7; 14 nucleotides align to TRBD2. The germline CDR1 and CDR2 sequences are DFQATT and SNEGSKA (reference sequence). Losses at the gene ends were 4 bases for V and 4 bases for J; bases not matched to a gene: 3. This CDR3 has 14 amino acids. CDR3 sequence reads: CSATGTSGSYEQYF. The CDR3 coding sequence is TGCAGTGCTACCGGGACTAGCGGGAGTTACGAGCAGTACTTC.

This clonotype was detected ten times or more. The rearrangement joins TRBV6-2 or TRBV6-3 to TRBJ2-5, with TRBD1 matching over 7 bases. The germline V gene encodes CDR1 MNHEY and CDR2 SVGEGT. This CDR3 has 14 amino acids. With 5 bases clipped from V and 5 bases from J, the junction kept 8 bases outside the gene matches. CDR3 loop: CASSPTGPRETQYF. CDR3 sequence (DNA): TGTGCCAGCAGTCCGACAGGGCCTCGTGAGACCCAGTACTTC.

This clonotype came up many times. The chain couples TRBV6-1 to TRBJ2-7, with D perhaps being TRBD1 or TRBD2 (7 bases each). V lost 7 bases, J lost 1 base, and 14 bases lay in between. The CDR3 is 14 residues long. CDR1 and CDR2 from the germline V gene are MNHNS and SASEGT. The CDR3 nucleotides are TGTGCCAGCAAGCGGGACAGATTTTCCTACGAGCAGTACTTC. Residues: CASKRDRFSYEQYF.

This clonotype was found many times. V is TRBV5-1 and J is TRBJ2-7; D not certain. Trimming left V 0 bases short and J 1 base short, with 5 bases between. The CDR3 is 13 residues long. CDR1 and CDR2 from the germline V gene are SGHRS and YFSETQ. CDR3 loop: CASSLDGSYEQYF. In DNA form, the CDR3 reads TGCGCCAGCAGCTTGGATGGTTCCTACGAGCAGTACTTC. Full variable domain (outside the CDR3, taken from reference TRBV5-1 and TRBJ2-7): KAGVTQTPRYLIKTRGQQVTLSCSPISGHRSVSWYQQTPGQGLQFLFEYFSETQRNKGNFPGRFSGRQFSNSRSEMNVSTLELGDSALYLCASSLDGSYEQYFGPGTRLTVT.

This clonotype was detected many times. This rearrangement joins TRBV6-6 to TRBJ2-7; D remains ambiguous. Looked up from germline, CDR1 is MNHNY and CDR2 is SVGAGI (reference sequence). Trimming left V 9 bases short and J 0 bases short, with 12 bases between. The CDR3 is 13 amino acids. The CDR3 bases are TGTGCCAGTGCTGGGCGGAGCTCCTACGAGCAGTACTTC. It translates to CASAGRSSYEQYF.

This clonotype was counted at least ten times. The genes are TRBV12-3 or TRBV12-4 and TRBJ1-1, with D unclear. This CDR3 is 13 amino acids long. Trimming cost V 7 bases and J 4 bases, with 13 bases left between them. This CDR3 reads CASTQTRGTEAFF. The CDR3 region has the DNA TGTGCCAGCACCCAGACCCGGGGCACTGAAGCTTTCTTT.

This clonotype was recorded many times. V and J are TRBV29-1 and TRBJ2-7; no definite D call. The CDR3 sequence is 11 residues long. Trimming pared 1 base from V and 2 bases from J, leaving 3 bases between. Germline V gene sequence: CDR1 SQVTM, CDR2 ANQGSEA. In DNA form, the CDR3 reads TGCAGCGTTGAAGGGACCTACGAGCAGTACTTC. It is translated as CSVEGTYEQYF.